Listed below are T cell receptor beta chains from one sample, sequenced in a study of T cell changes during pregnancy in multiple sclerosis. Here immunoSEQ multiplex PCR was the method, and the copy in TCRdb shows in-frame clones only, minus some. The top ten clones hold over 3.5% of a sample with 90,000 to 95,000 clones, roughly 91% of them seen once. Specimen: peripheral blood, collected in the first trimester of pregnancy. The receptor set was obtained from a female donor with multiple sclerosis, enrolled in a pregnancy study. Each CDR3 is given with its conserved first and last residue. A D gene is named only where the DNA matches it firmly.

D gene: NA; V gene: TRBV5-1; J gene: TRBJ1-1; CDR3 protein: CASSLNFRGMNTEAFF; CDR3 DNA: TGCGCCAGCAGCTTGAATTTCCGGGGAATGAACACTGAAGCTTTCTTT
D gene: NA; V gene: TRBV4-1; J gene: TRBJ2-3; CDR3 protein: CASSQDHYTSTDTQYF; CDR3 DNA: TGCGCCAGCAGCCAAGACCATTATACTAGCACAGATACGCAGTATTTT
D gene: TRBD2; V gene: TRBV13; J gene: TRBJ2-5; CDR3 protein: CASSLGLAETQYF; CDR3 DNA: TGTGCCAGCAGCTTGGGACTAGCGGAGACCCAGTACTTC
D gene: NA; V gene: TRBV4-1; J gene: TRBJ1-1; CDR3 protein: CASSQEWGGRGNTEAFF; CDR3 DNA: TGCGCCAGCAGCCAAGAGTGGGGGGGCAGGGGGAACACTGAAGCTTTCTTT
D gene: TRBD2; V gene: TRBV7-9; J gene: TRBJ2-1; CDR3 protein: CASSTTRLAGGEQFF; CDR3 DNA: TGTGCCAGCAGCACGACCCGACTAGCGGGGGGGGAGCAGTTCTTC
D gene: NA; V gene: TRBV13; J gene: TRBJ2-2; CDR3 protein: CASSLGRGELFF; CDR3 DNA: TGTGCCAGCAGCTTAGGTCGCGGGGAGCTGTTTTTT
D gene: NA; V gene: TRBV13; J gene: TRBJ1-5; CDR3 protein: CASSLRGGNQPQHF; CDR3 DNA: TGTGCCAGCAGCTTGAGAGGGGGTAATCAGCCCCAGCATTTT
D gene: NA; V gene: TRBV30; J gene: TRBJ2-5; CDR3 protein: CAWSVGLRGETQYF; CDR3 DNA: TGTGCCTGGAGTGTAGGGCTTCGGGGAGAGACCCAGTACTTC
D gene: TRBD1; V gene: TRBV5-1; J gene: TRBJ2-7; CDR3 protein: CASSAGQGHEQYF; CDR3 DNA: TGCGCCAGCAGCGCCGGACAGGGCCACGAGCAGTACTTC
D gene: NA; V gene: TRBV19; J gene: TRBJ1-5; CDR3 protein: CASSADSSIQPQHF; CDR3 DNA: TGTGCCAGTAGCGCGGACAGTAGTATCCAGCCCCAGCATTTT